Below, 2 T cell receptor beta chains from the same sample are listed, as sequenced in a study of shared clonotypes between healthy human individuals. Clones were sequenced by immunoSEQ multiplex PCR, and TCRdb holds only the in-frame ones, with some missing. The sample has around 990,000 clones, 70% to 80% seen once; the top ten hold almost 0.9%. Sequencing used memory CD4+ T cells from PBMCs. Stated subset: CD45RA-negative fraction. The receptors come from a young man in good health. Some clones in this sample may be carry-over from other donors' samples.

This clone was detected only a few times. The gene calls are TRBV18 and TRBJ1-2; D is unclear. Germline V gives CDR1 KGHSH, CDR2 LQKENI. This CDR3 has 15 amino acids. V was shortened by 3 bases and J by 6 bases, with 17 bases between the two germline ends. This chain's CDR3 is CASSPIILDRDGYTF. The CDR3 DNA sequence: TGTGCCAGCTCACCGATAATACTTGACCGGGATGGCTACACCTTC.

This sequence joins TRBV27 and TRBJ2-3, with D tentatively TRBD2 (6 bases). Germline CDR1 MNHEY, CDR2 SMNVEV (reference sequence). This CDR3 has 16 residues. V gave up 4 bases and J gave up 3 bases, with 17 bases separating them. Here the CDR3 DNA reads TGTGCCAGCAGTTGGGGGTGGGGAGGAGGGACAGATACGCAGTATTTT. As protein: CASSWGWGGGTDTQYF.